This TCR beta chain was documented in a study of shared clonotypes between healthy human individuals. Study information: The cohort comprised a couple of women and a few men. Their ages spanned 18 to 49 years. Every donor yielded three CD4 naive, three CD4 memory, two CD8 naive and one CD8 memory plate.

Trimming stripped 2 bases from V and 0 bases from J, with 8 bases between. The CDR3 has 15 amino acids. Germline lookup yields CDR1 LNHDA and CDR2 SQIVND (reference sequence). This clone was counted only a few times. Assay used: immunoSEQ multiplex PCR; TCRdb lists only in-frame clones, some missing. The sample has about 2.4 million clones, 85% to 95% seen once. The rearrangement joins TRBV19 to TRBJ1-5; D remains ambiguous. Material: naive CD4+ T cells sorted from blood. This sample's subset: CD45RA+ positively selected. The sequence was obtained from a man younger than 30 in good health. Here the CDR3 reads CASSIMGYSNQPQHF. In DNA, the CDR3 is TGTGCCAGTAGTATAATGGGGTATAGCAATCAGCCCCAGCATTTT.